Following are 21 T cell receptor beta chains from one sample sequenced in a study of OX40 agonist ivuxolimab in advanced cancers. Profiling relied on immunoSEQ multiplex PCR, and the TCRdb table lists in-frame clones only, not all of them. In the table there are approximately 48,000 clones, around 77% of which are singletons. The sample consisted of CD4+ or CD8+ T cells sorted from blood, taken in a trial of the OX40 agonist ivuxolimab. The origin of the receptors is an adult with an advanced solid tumor such as melanoma, head and neck, liver or kidney cancer.

The rearrangement uses TRBV7-3 and TRBJ2-2; 16 nucleotides align to TRBD2. Per germline, CDR1 SGHTA and CDR2 FQGTGA. With 6 bases clipped from V and 5 bases from J, the junction kept 6 bases outside the gene matches. The CDR3 totals 17 residues. The CDR3 DNA follows: TGTGCCAGCAGTCCGCCGGGACTAGCGGGGGGGACCGGGGAGCTGTTTTTT. Protein: CASSPPGLAGGTGELFF.

The J gene is TRBJ2-3, the V gene TRBV30, with 7 bases identical to TRBD2. V was clipped by 5 bases and J by 1 base; unmatched bases: 3. The CDR3 runs 13 residues. Germline-derived CDR1 and CDR2 are GTSNPN and SVGIG (reference sequence). CDR3 sequence reads: CAWRGRGTDTQYF. The DNA for the CDR3 is TGTGCCTGGCGTGGGAGGGGCACAGATACGCAGTATTTT.

The V gene is TRBV5-1, the J gene TRBJ2-5, with TRBD1 matching 9 bases. Germline assignment: CDR1 SGHRS and CDR2 YFSETQ. The CDR3 loop spans 15 amino acids. Unmatched junction bases numbered 3, after V lost 2 bases and J lost 1 base. CDR3 residues: CASSFDRGFQETQYF. The CDR3 region has the DNA TGCGCCAGCAGCTTTGACAGGGGGTTCCAAGAGACCCAGTACTTC.

The rearrangement uses TRBV19 and TRBJ2-2, with D tentatively TRBD1 or TRBD2 (5 bases each). Germline CDR1 reads LNHDA; CDR2 reads SQIVND (reference sequence). The CDR3 has 18 amino acids. V was trimmed by 2 bases and J by 0 bases, leaving 16 bases between them. CDR3 region: CASSIIGLGPTNTGELFF. In nucleotides, the CDR3 is TGTGCCAGTAGTATAATAGGGTTGGGACCTACGAACACCGGGGAGCTGTTTTTT.

This chain joins TRBV5-4 and TRBJ2-5, with 13 bases lining up with TRBD2. With V trimmed by 2 bases and J by 7 bases, 5 bases remained unmatched. CDR1 SGHNT and CDR2 YYREEE come from the germline V gene (reference sequence). CDR3 length equals 15 residues. This CDR3 is CASSFTSGRAATQYF. CDR3 coding DNA: TGTGCCAGCAGCTTTACTAGCGGGAGGGCGGCGACCCAGTACTTC.

The chain carries TRBV6-5 and TRBJ1-2; perhaps TRBD1 as D (5 bases). The CDR3 has 14 amino acids. Trimming pared 6 bases from V and 7 bases from J, leaving 18 bases between. Looked up from germline, CDR1 is MNHEY and CDR2 is SVGAGI. CDR3 loop: CASRSGRSRGGYTF. In DNA, the CDR3 is TGTGCCAGCAGATCCGGACGGTCGAGGGGTGGCTACACCTTC.

This clone was seen once. This sequence joins TRBV10-3 and TRBJ2-5, with D unclear. V lost 4 bases and J lost 7, with 16 bases in between. Per the germline V gene, CDR1 is ENHRY and CDR2 is SYGVKD. CDR3 size: 14 residues. The CDR3 spells CAISVATGKGTQYF. CDR3 coding DNA: TGTGCCATCAGTGTGGCGACTGGTAAGGGGACCCAGTACTTC.

This clone showed up just a few times. The J gene is TRBJ2-7, the V gene TRBV18; D is unresolved. The CDR3 runs 12 residues. Germline assignment: CDR1 KGHSH and CDR2 LQKENI. The V gene lost 3 bases and the J gene lost 4 bases, with 7 bases spanning the gap. CDR3 DNA sequence: TGTGCCAGCTCACCTAGAGGTTACGAGCAGTACTTC. Residues: CASSPRGYEQYF.

This chain links TRBV28 with TRBJ2-7; TRBD2 matches 7 bases. This CDR3 contains 14 residues. Germline CDR1 MDHEN, CDR2 SYDVKM. The V gene end was trimmed by 5 bases and the J gene end by 0 bases; junction bases not matched to a gene: 4. For the CDR3, the DNA is TGTGCCAGCAGTCGCTGGGGGGGCTCCTACGAGCAGTACTTC. Amino acids: CASSRWGGSYEQYF.

The V and J genes are TRBV15 and TRBJ1-4, with 9 bases identical to TRBD1. The CDR3 is made up of 14 amino acids. The J segment lost 5 bases and the V segment lost 5 bases, leaving 3 bases of the junction unmatched. Germline loops: CDR1 LNHNV, CDR2 YYDKDF (reference sequence). The DNA of the CDR3 is TGTGCCACCAGCTTGGACAGGGGAAATGAAAAACTGTTTTTT. Encoded protein: CATSLDRGNEKLFF.

The sample holds one count of this clone. The chain joins TRBV9 to TRBJ2-4; D tentatively fits TRBD1 or TRBD2 (5 bases each). Trimming shortened V by 2 bases and J by 1 base, and 10 bases separated the two germline ends. The germline V gene encodes CDR1 SGDLS and CDR2 YYNGEE. CDR3 length: 15 amino acids. CDR3: CASSVRGEAKNIQYF. The CDR3 bases are TGTGCCAGCAGCGTGAGAGGGGAGGCCAAAAACATTCAGTACTTC. Full variable domain (remainder filled in from reference TRBV9 and TRBJ2-4): DSGVTQTPKHLITATGQRVTLRCSPRSGDLSVYWYQQSLDQGLQFLIQYYNGEERAKGNILERFSAQQFPDLHSELNLSSLELGDSALYFCASSVRGEAKNIQYFGAGTRLSVL.

The V gene is TRBV7-9, the J gene TRBJ2-3; D call uncertain. The length of the CDR3 is 13 residues. V lost 1 base to trimming and J lost 4 bases, with 6 bases between them. Germline V gene sequence: CDR1 SEHNR, CDR2 FQNEAQ (reference sequence). Written as DNA, the CDR3 is TGTGCCAGCAGCTTAGGTTCATCAGATACGCAGTATTTT. The encoded protein is CASSLGSSDTQYF. Variable domain in full (rest from reference TRBV7-9 and TRBJ2-3): DTGVSQNPRHKITKRGQNVTFRCDPISEHNRLYWYRQTLGQGPEFLTYFQNEAQLEKSRLLSDRFSAERPKGSFSTLEIQRTEQGDSAMYLCASSLGSSDTQYFGPGTRLTVL.

The chain couples TRBV7-8 to TRBJ2-7, with D possibly matching TRBD2 (6 bases). Germline V gives CDR1 SGHVS, CDR2 FQNEAQ. CDR3 length: 14 residues. V was clipped by 6 bases and J by 3 bases, with 15 bases between them. Here the CDR3 DNA reads TGTGCCAGCAGGTCCGTGGGAGCGGGCTACGAGCAGTACTTC. Amino acid sequence: CASRSVGAGYEQYF.

The V and J genes are TRBV10-3 and TRBJ2-1, with unresolved D. The V and J ends lost 11 bases and 3 bases respectively, with 14 bases between them. The CDR3 is 13 amino acids. The V gene's germline CDR1 is ENHRY and CDR2 SYGVKD. The CDR3 spells CAVTGALYNEQFF. The CDR3 DNA reads TGTGCCGTCACTGGCGCTCTCTACAATGAGCAGTTCTTC.

The rearrangement links TRBV5-1 to TRBJ1-1; no firm D call. The germline V gene has CDR1 SGHRS and CDR2 YFSETQ. CDR3 length: 14 residues. Trimming pared 4 bases from V and 8 bases from J, leaving 18 bases between. The CDR3 DNA follows: TGCGCCAGCAGCCCTATTAAGGGAGGAACAGAAGCTTTCTTT. It is translated as CASSPIKGGTEAFF.

This clone was picked up one time. The chain couples TRBV15 to TRBJ2-4; 8 bases fit TRBD1. CDR1 LNHNV and CDR2 YYDKDF come from the germline V gene (reference sequence). V lost 0 bases to trimming and J lost 6 bases; unmatched junction nucleotides: 4. The CDR3 consists of 15 residues. Here the CDR3 reads CATSREDRVGNIQYF. For the CDR3, the DNA is TGTGCCACCAGCAGAGAGGACAGGGTTGGAAACATTCAGTACTTC.

The rearrangement joins TRBV6-6 to TRBJ1-1; 9 bases fit TRBD1. V lost 4 bases to trimming and J lost 0 bases; unmatched junction nucleotides: 3. The CDR3 is made up of 15 amino acids. Germline loops: CDR1 MNHNY, CDR2 SVGAGI (reference sequence). CDR3 protein: CASSSWDRVNTEAFF. CDR3 nucleotide sequence: TGTGCCAGCAGTTCCTGGGACAGGGTGAACACTGAAGCTTTCTTT.

Only a few counts were recorded for this clone. The rearrangement links TRBV5-4 to TRBJ1-2, with 10 bases identical to TRBD1. J was trimmed by 5 bases and V by 4 bases; bases with no gene match: 5. Germline V gene data show CDR1 as SGHNT and CDR2 as YYREEE (reference sequence). The CDR3 length is 14 residues. The CDR3 region has the DNA TGTGCCAGCAGCCCACGGGACAGGGGATATGGCTACACCTTC. Protein sequence: CASSPRDRGYGYTF.

Comment on this clone: Other DNA sequences from this sample encode an identical CDR3 as well. The chain recombines TRBV20-1 with TRBJ1-4; D remains ambiguous. This CDR3 has 11 amino acids. The germline V gene encodes CDR1 DFQATT and CDR2 SNEGSKA (reference sequence). The ends were cut back, 1 base at V and 8 bases at J, with 5 bases in the middle. The CDR3 is CSARVGEKLFF. The CDR3 nucleotides read TGCAGTGCTAGAGTAGGCGAAAAACTGTTTTTT.

A single count supports this clone. The rearrangement joins TRBV4-2 to TRBJ1-2, with D hard to call. The CDR3 covers 15 residues. V was pared by 0 bases and J by 7 bases, with 15 bases between. Per the germline V gene, CDR1 is LGHNA and CDR2 is YNFKEQ. CDR3 nucleotides: TGTGCCAGCAGCCAAGAACTCGCCAGAAAGGGTGGCTACACCTTC. Translating gives CASSQELARKGGYTF.

This clone showed up just a few times. This chain uses TRBV5-4 with TRBJ2-7, with D unresolved. The V end was cut by 0 bases, the J end by 3 bases, with 7 bases between. This CDR3 region has 13 residues. Per germline, CDR1 SGHNT and CDR2 YYREEE (reference sequence). Here the CDR3 DNA reads TGTGCCAGCAGCTTGGACGGATACTACGAGCAGTACTTC. It encodes CASSLDGYYEQYF.